The present T cell receptor (beta chain) was sequenced within a study of control samples from healthy donors and cancer patients. The germline V gene has CDR1 DFQATT and CDR2 SNEGSKA (reference sequence). The CDR3 is 13 amino acids. Trimming took 3 bases from V and 2 from J, leaving 11 bases between them. Produced via immunoSEQ multiplex PCR; TCRdb's table is partial and in-frame only. The table includes some 140,000 clones, over 85% detected once. A few counts support this clone. V is TRBV20-1 and J is TRBJ2-7; possibly TRBD2 for D (6 bases). This TCR was recovered from a man aged 25 to 40 in good health. The sample comprised blood. The CDR3 is CSASVAGTYEQYF. In nucleotides, the CDR3 is TGCAGTGCTAGTGTGGCGGGGACCTACGAGCAGTACTTC.